This TCR beta chain was identified in a study of blood T cell repertoires in COVID-19. Study details: Donors in the United States, Italy and Spain gave samples during acute or convalescent COVID-19. From T cells, B-cell-depleted T cells, or PBMCs came the material, which was cDNA or gDNA.

Between the trimmed V and J ends, which lost 4 bases and 1 base, there was a span of 10 bases. The CDR3 has 13 amino acids. CDR1 and CDR2 (germline): GTSNPN, SVGIG (reference sequence). Per the original data handling: Nucleated cell counts were estimated from reference gene primer amplification. Clones were read by immunoSEQ multiplex PCR, and TCRdb kept only the in-frame ones, dropping some. That table is the source of V, J and clone size, and D and trimming were worked out from the DNA. The sample has 240,000 or so clones, roughly 87% seen once. The source material was peripheral blood. This receptor was identified in a man aged 55-75 years who had recovered from COVID-19. The chain uses TRBV30 and TRBJ1-1; D remains unclear. The CDR3 bases are TGTGCCTGGACTGTACAGTCGAACACTGAAGCTTTCTTT. Encoded protein: CAWTVQSNTEAFF.